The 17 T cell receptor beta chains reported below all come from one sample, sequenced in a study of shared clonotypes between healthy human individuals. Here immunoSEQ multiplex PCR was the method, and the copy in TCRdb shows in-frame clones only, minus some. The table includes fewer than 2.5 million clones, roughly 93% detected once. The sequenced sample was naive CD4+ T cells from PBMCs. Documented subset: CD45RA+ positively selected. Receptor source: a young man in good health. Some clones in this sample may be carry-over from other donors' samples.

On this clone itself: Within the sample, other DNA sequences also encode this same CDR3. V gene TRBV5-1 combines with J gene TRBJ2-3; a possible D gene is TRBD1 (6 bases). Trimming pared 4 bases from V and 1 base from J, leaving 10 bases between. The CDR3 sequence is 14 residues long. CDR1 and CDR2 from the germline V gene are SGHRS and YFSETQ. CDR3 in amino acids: CASSPAGGTDTQYF. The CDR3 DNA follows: TGCGCCAGCAGCCCGGCAGGGGGCACAGATACGCAGTATTTT.

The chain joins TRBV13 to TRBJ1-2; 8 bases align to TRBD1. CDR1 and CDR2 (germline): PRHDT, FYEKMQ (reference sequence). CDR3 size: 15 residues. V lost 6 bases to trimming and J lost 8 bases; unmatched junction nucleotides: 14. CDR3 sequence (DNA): TGTGCCAGCAGACCGAGACAGGGGCCCTTCCGGGGCTACACCTTC. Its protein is CASRPRQGPFRGYTF.

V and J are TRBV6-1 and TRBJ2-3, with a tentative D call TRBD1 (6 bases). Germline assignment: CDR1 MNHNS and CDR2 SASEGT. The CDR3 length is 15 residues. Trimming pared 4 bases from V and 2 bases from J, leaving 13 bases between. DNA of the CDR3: TGTGCCAGCAGTGGTTACAGGGTTTACACAGATACGCAGTATTTT. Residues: CASSGYRVYTDTQYF.

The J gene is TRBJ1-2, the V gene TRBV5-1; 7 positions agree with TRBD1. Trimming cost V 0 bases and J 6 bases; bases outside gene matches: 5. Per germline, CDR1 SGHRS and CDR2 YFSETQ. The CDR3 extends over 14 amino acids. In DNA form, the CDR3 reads TGCGCCAGCAGCTTGGTCACAGGGGCGAATGGCTACACCTTC. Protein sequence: CASSLVTGANGYTF.

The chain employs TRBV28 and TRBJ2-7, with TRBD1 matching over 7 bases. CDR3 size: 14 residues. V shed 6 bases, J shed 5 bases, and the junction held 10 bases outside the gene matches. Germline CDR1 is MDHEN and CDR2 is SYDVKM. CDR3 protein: CASRRRTGVHEQYF. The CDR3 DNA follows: TGTGCCAGCAGGCGGCGAACAGGGGTGCACGAGCAGTACTTC.

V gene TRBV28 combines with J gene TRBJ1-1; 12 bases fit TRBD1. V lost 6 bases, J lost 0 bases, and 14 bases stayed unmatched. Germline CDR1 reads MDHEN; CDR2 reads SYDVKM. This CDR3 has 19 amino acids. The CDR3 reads CASSPGQGARLGVNTEAFF. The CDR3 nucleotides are TGTGCCAGCAGCCCGGGACAGGGGGCAAGATTGGGTGTGAACACTGAAGCTTTCTTT.

CDR3 region: CASSWAGASGDNEQFF. CDR3 DNA: TGCGCCAGCAGCTGGGCCGGAGCTAGCGGGGACAATGAGCAGTTCTTC. The chain has TRBV5-1 and TRBJ2-1, with 9 bases matching TRBD2. The junction had 9 bases not matched to a gene; V was cut back by 3 bases and J by 5 bases. Germline CDR1 reads SGHRS; CDR2 reads YFSETQ. The CDR3 length is 16 residues. Full variable domain (outside the CDR3, taken from reference TRBV5-1 and TRBJ2-1): KAGVTQTPRYLIKTRGQQVTLSCSPISGHRSVSWYQQTPGQGLQFLFEYFSETQRNKGNFPGRFSGRQFSNSRSEMNVSTLELGDSALYLCASSWAGASGDNEQFFGPGTRLTVL.

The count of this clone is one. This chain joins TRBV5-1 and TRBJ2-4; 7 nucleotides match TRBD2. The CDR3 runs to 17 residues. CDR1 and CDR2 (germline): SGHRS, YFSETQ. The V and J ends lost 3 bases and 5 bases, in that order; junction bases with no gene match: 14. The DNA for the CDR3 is TGCGCCAGCAGCTGGGGCCCATGGACTAGAGGGGAAAACATTCAGTACTTC. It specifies CASSWGPWTRGENIQYF.

In DNA, the CDR3 is TGTGCCAGCAGCGGACAGGGGGTAGAGACCCAGTACTTC. Its translation is CASSGQGVETQYF. This chain joins TRBV28 and TRBJ2-5; the match to TRBD1 covers 10 bases. This CDR3 region has 13 residues. The germline V gene has CDR1 MDHEN and CDR2 SYDVKM. Unmatched junction bases numbered 2, after V lost 6 bases and J lost 4 bases.

The CDR3 reads CASAGTSGSYEQYF. Written as DNA, the CDR3 is TGTGCCAGCGCAGGGACTAGCGGGTCCTACGAGCAGTACTTC. This rearrangement joins TRBV2 to TRBJ2-7, with 12 bases that match TRBD2. With 8 bases clipped from V and 1 base from J, the junction kept 3 bases outside the gene matches. Looked up from germline, CDR1 is SNHLY and CDR2 is FYNNEI. This CDR3 is 14 amino acids long.

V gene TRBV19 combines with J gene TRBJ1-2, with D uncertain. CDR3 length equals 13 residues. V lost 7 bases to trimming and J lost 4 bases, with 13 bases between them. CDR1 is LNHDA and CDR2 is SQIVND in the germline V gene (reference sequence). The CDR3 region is CASNERRAYGYTF. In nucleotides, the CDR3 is TGTGCCAGTAATGAGCGGCGAGCCTATGGCTACACCTTC.

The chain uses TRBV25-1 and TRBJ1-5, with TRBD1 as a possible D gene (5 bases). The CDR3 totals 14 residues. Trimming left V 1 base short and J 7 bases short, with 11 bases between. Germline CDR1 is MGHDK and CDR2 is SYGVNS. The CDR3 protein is CASSELTREQPQHF. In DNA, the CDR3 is TGTGCCAGCAGTGAATTAACCAGGGAGCAGCCCCAGCATTTT.

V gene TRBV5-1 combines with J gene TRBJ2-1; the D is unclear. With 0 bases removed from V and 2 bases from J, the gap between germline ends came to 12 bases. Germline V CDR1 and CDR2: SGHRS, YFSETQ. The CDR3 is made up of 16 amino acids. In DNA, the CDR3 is TGCGCCAGCAGCTTGGGGTTCGCAGGTACCTACAATGAGCAGTTCTTC. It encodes CASSLGFAGTYNEQFF.

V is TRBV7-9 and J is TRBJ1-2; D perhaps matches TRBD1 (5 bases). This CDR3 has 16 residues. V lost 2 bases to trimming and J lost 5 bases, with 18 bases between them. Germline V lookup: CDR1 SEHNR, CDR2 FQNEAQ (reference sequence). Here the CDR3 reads CASSLPGDSKGYGYTF. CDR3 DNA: TGTGCCAGCAGCTTACCGGGGGACTCCAAGGGGTATGGCTACACCTTC.

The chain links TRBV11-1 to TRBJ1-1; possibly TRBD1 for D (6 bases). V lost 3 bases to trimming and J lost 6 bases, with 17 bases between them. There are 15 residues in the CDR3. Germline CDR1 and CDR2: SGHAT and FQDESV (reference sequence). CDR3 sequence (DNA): TGTGCCAGCAGCTTCCCGTACAGGGAAGGGGCTGAAGCTTTCTTT. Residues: CASSFPYREGAEAFF.

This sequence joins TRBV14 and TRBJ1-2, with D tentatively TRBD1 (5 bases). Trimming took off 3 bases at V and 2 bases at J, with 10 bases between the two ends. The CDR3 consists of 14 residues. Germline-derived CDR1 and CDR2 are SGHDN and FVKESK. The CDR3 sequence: CASSQAGLNYGYTF. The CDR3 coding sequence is TGTGCCAGCAGCCAGGCGGGGCTCAACTATGGCTACACCTTC.

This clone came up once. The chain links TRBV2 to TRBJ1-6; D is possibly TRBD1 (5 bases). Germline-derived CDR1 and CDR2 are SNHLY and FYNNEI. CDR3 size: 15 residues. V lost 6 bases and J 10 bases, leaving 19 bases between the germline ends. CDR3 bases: TGTGCCAGCAGCCCACGTGACACCGGGACGTCACCCCTCCACTTT. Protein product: CASSPRDTGTSPLHF.